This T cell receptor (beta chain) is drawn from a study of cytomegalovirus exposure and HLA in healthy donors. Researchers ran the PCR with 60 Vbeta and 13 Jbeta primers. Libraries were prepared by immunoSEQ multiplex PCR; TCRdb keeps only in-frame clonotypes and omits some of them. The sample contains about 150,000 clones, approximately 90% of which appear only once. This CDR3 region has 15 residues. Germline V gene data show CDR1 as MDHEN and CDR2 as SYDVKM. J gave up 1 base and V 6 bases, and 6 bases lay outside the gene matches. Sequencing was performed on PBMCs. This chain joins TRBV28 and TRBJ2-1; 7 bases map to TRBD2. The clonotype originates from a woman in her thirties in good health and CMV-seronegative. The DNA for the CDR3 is TGTGCCAGCAGCCCTGGGGGGGTATCCTACAATGAGCAGTTCTTC. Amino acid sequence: CASSPGGVSYNEQFF.